What follows describes a single TCR beta chain. The table came from immunoSEQ multiplex PCR; TCRdb's copy has only in-frame clones and leaves some out. The sample has 41,000 or so clones; 82% are singletons. This specimen belongs to a study of PD-L1 blockade in urothelial cancer. Germline CDR1 and CDR2: WNHNN and SYGVQD (reference sequence). The V segment lost 2 bases and the J segment 4 bases; nucleotides outside the gene matches: 5. CDR3 length: 15 amino acids. The TCR was taken from a man between 60 and 75 years old with urothelial cancer. The material was PBMCs, obtained around atezolizumab (anti-PD-L1) treatment. The rearrangement links TRBV10-1 to TRBJ2-4, with TRBD1 matching over 7 bases. This CDR3 is CASSEAGTAKNIQYF. DNA of the CDR3: TGCGCCAGCAGTGAGGCCGGGACAGCTAAAAACATTCAGTACTTC.